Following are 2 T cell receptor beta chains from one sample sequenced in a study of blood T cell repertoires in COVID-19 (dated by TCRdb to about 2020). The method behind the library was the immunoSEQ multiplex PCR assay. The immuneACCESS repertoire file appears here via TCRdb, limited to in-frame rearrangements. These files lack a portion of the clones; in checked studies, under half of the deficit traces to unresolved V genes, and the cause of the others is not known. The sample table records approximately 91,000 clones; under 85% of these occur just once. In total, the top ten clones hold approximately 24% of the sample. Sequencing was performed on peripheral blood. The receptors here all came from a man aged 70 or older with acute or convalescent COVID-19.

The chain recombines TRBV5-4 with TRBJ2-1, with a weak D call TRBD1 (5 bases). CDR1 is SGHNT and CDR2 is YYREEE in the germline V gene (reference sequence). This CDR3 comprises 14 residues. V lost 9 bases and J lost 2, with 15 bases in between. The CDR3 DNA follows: TGTGCCATCTCAGGGTTCAACACCTACAATGAGCAGTTCTTC. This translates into CAISGFNTYNEQFF.

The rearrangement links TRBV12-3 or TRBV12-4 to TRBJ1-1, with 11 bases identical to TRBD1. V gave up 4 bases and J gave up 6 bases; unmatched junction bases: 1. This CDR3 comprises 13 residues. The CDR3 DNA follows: TGTGCCAGCAGTTGGACAGGGGGCGCTGAAGCTTTCTTT. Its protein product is CASSWTGGAEAFF.